The T cell receptor (beta chain) under discussion was sequenced for a study of T cells in Graves' hyperthyroidism and ophthalmopathy (dated by TCRdb to between 2018 and 2021). Notes on the research overall: Peripheral blood was collected at initial diagnosis, before any treatment. The paper reports TCR Vbeta CDR3 sequencing of more than 120 peripheral blood samples: around 45 ophthalmopathy, under 80 hyperthyroidism and approximately 17 progressor patients. The study also compared thyroid tissue and blood T-cell repertoires from more than five Graves' hyperthyroidism patients. A discovery cohort of approximately 97 patients, about 44 with Graves' ophthalmopathy and approximately 55 with stable Graves' hyperthyroidism, was used to find distinguishing TCR V-J signatures. An independent validation cohort of under 20 hyperthyroidism patients and about 16 patients who later progressed to ophthalmopathy tested prospective prediction of ophthalmopathy. Once sampling was done, hyperthyroidism patients were given methimazole at a starting dose of 30 mg daily, whereas ophthalmopathy patients were given high-dose intravenous methylprednisolone. For training and testing, the approximately 92 patients in the discovery cohort were randomly divided in a 7:3 ratio. On the study overall, not on this receptor specifically: In validation, the model predicted progression to ophthalmopathy a median of approximately 6.6 months before onset, with around 70% sensitivity and about 72% specificity. Most expanded thyroid clonotypes (frequency above 0.001) were also detected in blood, a finding suggesting that blood repertoires may reflect thyroid immune responses. No statistical method was used to fix the sample size in advance, and group allocation was not hidden from the investigators. Ophthalmopathy was separated from stable hyperthyroidism by a 13 V-J signature model, with approximately 89% sensitivity and 81% to 83% specificity obtained in cross-validation and 80%/75% obtained in testing.

In this sample, this clonotype turned up many times. It has no known antigen specificity. It has no much larger one-base neighbor in the sample; base qualities were not kept. The TCR beta CDR3 regions were amplified from the RNA transcripts. The TCR CDR3 was subjected to a first round of RT-PCR using the HTBI primer set and the Qiagen OneStep RT-PCR kit. A second multiplex PCR round built the libraries, followed by size selection and purification. The libraries were sequenced on an Illumina HiSeq2000 using paired-end 100 bp reads. For the original study's pipeline: SOAPnuke was used to process the raw data, with reads discarded if the reads contained adapters or uncalled bases, had a mean Phred below 15, or lacked an exact constant-primer or identifier match. High-quality paired reads were merged with COPE v1.2.5, and unique nucleotide sequences were defined as clonotypes. Clonotypes were aligned to IMGT TRBV, TRBD and TRBJ reference segments using MiTCR v1.1. The analysis included only V-J combinations with a frequency above 0.0001, which together covered 99% to 99.2% of the repertoires. The TCS score was defined as F50 (clonal expansion) divided by E x V (chaos), with BLOSUM62-based TCRdist calculated between CDR3 peptides within each V-J. Welch's t-statistics and random forest reduced 500 to 550 V-J features to roughly 13, which were used in a naive Bayes classifier (R e1071). TCRdb reprocessing: public reads trimmed at Q25 with fastp, clones called with MiXCR, in-frame beta chains kept. For every CDR3 protein sequence, its rows merge into one entry that carries the most common genes and DNA. These V and J calls derive from TCRdb rather than the authors' analysis. This sample gives around 350,000 distinct CDR3 sequences in total; roughly 15% of them show up just once. Roughly a fifth of the sample goes to the ten largest clones.

The CDR3 measures 12 amino acids from cysteine to phenylalanine. CDR3 DNA is the only sequence kept; it has 36 bases, read in frame from the first base. At the junction V is shortened by 0 bases and J by 8 bases, with 7 bases in between. In the ophthalmopathy patients, disease was moderately to severely active, with a Clinical Activity Score of 3 or more, a NOSPECS grade of 4 or more, and a duration of less than 3 months. Exclusion was applied to patients with uncontrolled infections, other autoimmune diseases, pregnancy or lactation. Diagnoses relied on clinical symptoms, serum thyroxine and TRAb, thyroid ultrasound and orbital computed tomography. Ficoll-Paque density gradient centrifugation was used to isolate PBMCs from about 9 ml of fresh peripheral blood. Total RNA was extracted with Trizol reagent, and quality was checked on an Agilent 2100 Bioanalyzer.

What was sequenced was blood. The sequence links TRBV12-3 or TRBV12-4 to TRBJ1-1; the D gene remains uncertain. This receptor was taken from a woman aged 30 to 39 with Graves' ophthalmopathy. For the CDR3, the sequence is CASSLAGREAFF. The DNA sequence is TGTGCCAGCAGTTTAGCTGGTAGAGAAGCTTTCTTT.